This entry concerns a single TCR beta chain. Antigen: not known. These data come from a study of CXCR3-negative and CXCR3-positive naive CD8 T cells. The overall study: A total of 150 million or so TRB reads was generated, with about 1.5 +/- 0.3 million per library. Overall study results and limits: Whereas memory cells differed, naive CXCR3-negative and CXCR3-positive cells shared similar TRBV-TRBJ usage. Surface CD5 looked about the same in the naive subsets, so the authors worked out TCR strength from TRB CDR3 properties.

The germline CDR1 and CDR2 sequences are SEHNR and FQNEAQ (reference sequence). There are 17 residues in the CDR3. The TRB cDNA libraries were prepared by 5' RACE with UMI labels. No DNA is given; TCRdb re-called the 5' RACE reads and lists each CDR3 protein once. This specimen shows 50,000 to 65,000 distinct CDR3 sequences; the ten leading clones hold roughly 4.2%. This clonotype originated in a human donor in good health. Some clones in this sample may be carry-over from other donors' samples. Sequencing was performed on naive CXCR3- CD8+ T cells from blood. The subset is: CD45RO-CCR7+CD27+CD95- naive CD8+ T cells lacking CXCR3 (TNR3-). J is TRBJ2-2 and V is TRBV7-9; there is no DNA to check the TCRdb D call of TRBD2. CDR3: CASSLVTRLSNTGELFF.